The rows below give T cell receptor beta chains drawn from one sample of a study of blood T cell repertoires in COVID-19. Produced via immunoSEQ multiplex PCR; TCRdb's table is partial and in-frame only. The table lists 110,000 to 150,000 clones, nearly 85% of them singletons. Sequencing was carried out using peripheral blood. Receptors were obtained from a human donor in a cohort sampled during active COVID-19. Each CDR3 is given with its conserved first and last residue. D genes are given only for firm matches. Some rows have no size entry. The others give once, few or many, or a class for an expanded clone.

.	.	TRBV5-1	TRBJ2-5	TGCGCCAGCAGCTTGGAAGGGGGGGATGCGACCCAGTACTTC	CASSLEGGDATQYF
.	.	TRBV19	TRBJ1-5	TGTGCCAGTAGTACTAAAAATCAGCCCCAGCATTTT	CASSTKNQPQHF
.	.	TRBV3-1/TRBV3-2	TRBJ1-4	TGTGCCAGCAGCCAACCCCGAGGACAGCTTGAAAAACTGTTTTTT	CASSQPRGQLEKLFF
.	once	TRBV15	TRBJ2-1	TGTGCCACCAGCAGAGATGGGCGGGAAATGGACAATGAGCAGTTCTTC	CATSRDGREMDNEQFF
.	.	TRBV11-3	TRBJ1-3	TGTGCCAGCAGCCGAGACGGACTTACTGGAAACACCATATATTTT	CASSRDGLTGNTIYF
TRBD1	.	TRBV7-8	TRBJ1-2	TGTGCCAGCAGCCCTACTCGTCGGACAGGAGCGGACGGCTACACCTTC	CASSPTRRTGADGYTF
.	.	TRBV11-3	TRBJ2-3	TGTGCCAGCAGCTTCCTGTCAGACTCGAGATATACGCAGTATTTT	CASSFLSDSRYTQYF
TRBD2	.	TRBV27	TRBJ2-3	TGTGCCAGCAGTCTCCGACTAGCCACAGATACGCAGTATTTT	CASSLRLATDTQYF
.	.	TRBV5-4	TRBJ2-7	TGTGCCAGCAGCGGACTGGGGGTCTCGGGCGGGGCGGAGGAGCAGTACTTC	CASSGLGVSGGAEEQYF
.	.	TRBV9	TRBJ1-3	TGTGCCAGCAGCGTAGGGGAGAGAGCCTCTGGAAACACCATATATTTT	CASSVGERASGNTIYF
.	.	TRBV11-3	TRBJ2-7	TGTGCCAGCAGCTTAGGGCAGGACAACGAGCAGTACTTC	CASSLGQDNEQYF
.	once	TRBV5-5	TRBJ2-3	TGTGCCAGCAGCTTAAGACAGGCGGCAGATACGCAGTATTTT	CASSLRQAADTQYF
.	.	TRBV5-1	TRBJ1-1	TGCGCCAGCAGCTTACCAGGGCAGAACACTGAAGCTTTCTTT	CASSLPGQNTEAFF
.	once	TRBV7-3	TRBJ2-4	TGTGCCAGCAGCAGGGGTGCTGGAAACATTCAGTACTTC	CASSRGAGNIQYF
.	.	TRBV11-2	TRBJ2-7	TGTGCCAGCAGCACCCTGGGGACATTGAACTACGAGCAGTACTTC	CASSTLGTLNYEQYF
.	.	TRBV7-8	TRBJ2-1	TGTGCCAGCAGCTGGCTAGGGGACTACAATGAGCAGTTCTTC	CASSWLGDYNEQFF
TRBD2	once	TRBV5-1	TRBJ2-1	TGCGCCAGCAGCATCAGCGGGACGGCCTACAATGAGCAGTTCTTC	CASSISGTAYNEQFF
TRBD1	.	TRBV7-2	TRBJ2-1	TGTGCCAGCAGGGAACCCGGGACAGGGGGCAAAAATGAGCAGTTCTTC	CASREPGTGGKNEQFF
.	few	TRBV18	TRBJ2-7	TGTGCCAGCTCACCTGCTGGCCCCCCCGAGCAGTACTTC	CASSPAGPPEQYF
.	.	TRBV19	TRBJ1-5	TGTGCCAGTAGTCGACAGATCAATCAGCCCCAGCATTTT	CASSRQINQPQHF
.	.	TRBV18	TRBJ1-5	TGTGCCAGCTCAACGGACAGAAGCAATCAGCCCCAGCATTTT	CASSTDRSNQPQHF
.	few	TRBV7-8	TRBJ1-2	TGTGCCAGCAGCTATACCGGGACAAATGGCTACACCTTC	CASSYTGTNGYTF
.	.	TRBV15	TRBJ2-5	TGTGCCACCAGCAGGGGCAGGGGAGAGACCCAGTACTTC	CATSRGRGETQYF
TRBD1	once	TRBV5-1	TRBJ2-1	TGCGCCAGCAGCTCCGGGACAGGGGGCTACAATGAGCAGTTCTTC	CASSSGTGGYNEQFF
TRBD1	.	TRBV10-3	TRBJ2-2	TGTGCCACCGGGACAGGAGACACCGGGGAGCTGTTTTTT	CATGTGDTGELFF
.	.	TRBV15	TRBJ2-7	TGTGCCACCAGCAGAGAACAGGGTGGGTCCTACGAGCAGTACTTC	CATSREQGGSYEQYF
TRBD2	.	TRBV18	TRBJ2-5	TGTGCCAGCTCACCAACCGGGACTAGCGACCAAGAGACCCAGTACTTC	CASSPTGTSDQETQYF
TRBD2	.	TRBV7-3	TRBJ2-1	TGTGCCAGCAGCTCCGGACTAGCGGGAGGGCCCTGGGATGAGCAGTTCTTC	CASSSGLAGGPWDEQFF
.	.	TRBV4-2	TRBJ1-1	TGTGCCAGCAGCCCCTACGTCGGTCAGCAGGGGACTGAAGCTTTCTTT	CASSPYVGQQGTEAFF
.	.	TRBV7-9	TRBJ2-5	TGTGCCAGCAGCCTCACGGGGGAGAAAGAGACCCAGTACTTC	CASSLTGEKETQYF
.	once	TRBV2	TRBJ2-1	TGTGCCAGCAGTGAGGAGGGGCGACAGGGTCGGAATGAGCAGTTCTTC	CASSEEGRQGRNEQFF
.	.	TRBV19	TRBJ1-2	TGTGCCAGTAGTGGCCGGGACACGGAAAATGGCTACACCTTC	CASSGRDTENGYTF
.	.	TRBV15	TRBJ1-2	TGTGCCACCAGCAGAGAAGCAGGGTGGGGTTATGGCTACACCTTC	CATSREAGWGYGYTF
.	.	TRBV29-1	TRBJ2-2	TGCAGCGTTGGGAGCACCGGGGAGCTGTTTTTT	CSVGSTGELFF
.	.	TRBV19	TRBJ1-2	TGTGCCAGTAGAGGGGGTAACTATGGCTACACCTTC	CASRGGNYGYTF
.	.	TRBV21-1	TRBJ2-1	TGTGCCAGCAGCAAAAGCGAATCGTACAATGAGCAGTTCTTC	CASSKSESYNEQFF
TRBD1	.	TRBV13	TRBJ1-6	TGTGCCAGCAGCCGAAGGGGACAGGGGGATTCACCCCTCCACTTT	CASSRRGQGDSPLHF
TRBD1	.	TRBV9	TRBJ2-1	TGTGCCAGCAGCGTAGCTGGGACAGACTACAATGAGCAGTTCTTC	CASSVAGTDYNEQFF
TRBD2	.	TRBV2	TRBJ2-7	TGTGCCAGCAGTGTCGGGGGAGGGTCCTACGAGCAGTACTTC	CASSVGGGSYEQYF
.	few	TRBV7-2	TRBJ1-3	TGTGCCAGCAGCTTAACCCAGGGGCTCTCTGGAAACACCATATATTTT	CASSLTQGLSGNTIYF
TRBD1	.	TRBV7-9	TRBJ1-2	TGTGCCAGCAGCTTCAGGGGGACAGGGGACGGCTACACCTTC	CASSFRGTGDGYTF
TRBD1	.	TRBV10-3	TRBJ1-1	TGTGCCATCAGCCCGGACAGGGACACTGAAGCTTTCTTT	CAISPDRDTEAFF
TRBD1	.	TRBV7-9	TRBJ1-5	TGTGCCAGCAGCTTGGGGGGACAGAGAAATCAGCCCCAGCATTTT	CASSLGGQRNQPQHF
TRBD1	.	TRBV3-1/TRBV3-2	TRBJ2-7	TGTGCCAGCAGTCGTCGGGGACAGGGAAACGAGCAGTACTTC	CASSRRGQGNEQYF
.	.	TRBV5-8	TRBJ2-5	TGTGCCAGCAGCTTGTCGCAGACAACTGGGACCCAGTACTTC	CASSLSQTTGTQYF
.	.	TRBV7-2	TRBJ1-4	TGTGCCAGCAGCTTGACAGCAACTAATGAAAAACTGTTTTTT	CASSLTATNEKLFF
.	.	TRBV9	TRBJ1-3	TGTGCCAGCGGGTTGGGCTACTCTGGAAACACCATATATTTT	CASGLGYSGNTIYF
.	.	TRBV13	TRBJ1-1	TGTGCCAGCAGCGCTCAGGGTTTTCCTGAAGCTTTCTTT	CASSAQGFPEAFF
.	.	TRBV7-2	TRBJ1-1	TGTGCCAGCAGCTTAACAGAGAACACTGAAGCTTTCTTT	CASSLTENTEAFF
TRBD1	.	TRBV2	TRBJ2-1	TGTGCCAGCAGGCAAGACAGGGGTGAGCAGTTCTTC	CASRQDRGEQFF
.	.	TRBV19	TRBJ1-4	TGTGCCAGTAGTATAGGTCAGGGTCAAAATGAAAAACTGTTTTTT	CASSIGQGQNEKLFF
.	.	TRBV6-5	TRBJ1-2	TGTGCCAGCACCCAGCAGGGGACCTATGGCTACACCTTC	CASTQQGTYGYTF
.	.	TRBV6-6	TRBJ1-5	TGTGCCAGCAGTTACTACCAAGGGGGAAATCAGCCCCAGCATTTT	CASSYYQGGNQPQHF